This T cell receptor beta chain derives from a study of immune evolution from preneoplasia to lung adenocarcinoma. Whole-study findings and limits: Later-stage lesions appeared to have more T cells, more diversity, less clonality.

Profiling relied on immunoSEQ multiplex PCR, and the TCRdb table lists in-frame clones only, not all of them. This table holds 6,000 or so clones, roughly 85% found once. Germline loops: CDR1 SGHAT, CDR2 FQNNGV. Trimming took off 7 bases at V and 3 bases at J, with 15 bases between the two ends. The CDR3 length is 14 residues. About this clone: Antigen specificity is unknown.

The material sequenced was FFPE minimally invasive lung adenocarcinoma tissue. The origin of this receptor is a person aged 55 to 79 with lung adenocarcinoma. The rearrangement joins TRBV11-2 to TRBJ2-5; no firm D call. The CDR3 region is CASNDFYTEETQYF. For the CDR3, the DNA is TGTGCCAGCAACGACTTTTACACTGAAGAGACCCAGTACTTC.